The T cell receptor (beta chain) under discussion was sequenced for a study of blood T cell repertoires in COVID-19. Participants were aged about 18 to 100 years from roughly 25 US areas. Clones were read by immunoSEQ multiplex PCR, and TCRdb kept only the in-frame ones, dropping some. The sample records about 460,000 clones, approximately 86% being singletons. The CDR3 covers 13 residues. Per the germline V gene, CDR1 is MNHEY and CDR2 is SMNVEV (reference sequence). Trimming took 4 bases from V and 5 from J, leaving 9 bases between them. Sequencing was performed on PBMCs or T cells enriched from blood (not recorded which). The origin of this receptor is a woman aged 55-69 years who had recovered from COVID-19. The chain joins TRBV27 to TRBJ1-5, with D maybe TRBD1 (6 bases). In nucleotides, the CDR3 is TGTGCCAGCAGTTCAGGGGTGCATCAGCCCCAGCATTTT. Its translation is CASSSGVHQPQHF.